The 21 T cell receptor beta chains presented below share a single source sample, sequenced in a study of patients and donors after allogeneic stem cell transplantation. MiXCR, run by TCRdb on the RT-PCR reads, gives a single entry per CDR3 protein. Altogether some 90,000 distinct CDR3 sequences are present, around 48% being singletons, with the ten largest covering under 70%. Material for sequencing was blood, either unsorted or a sorted T cell fraction (not recorded which). These receptors were collected from a human donor who was either an allogeneic HSCT recipient or a stem cell or donor lymphocyte infusion donor (not recorded which). It is not recorded whose cells these are; they may come from a transplant donor.

The gene calls are TRBV7-2 and TRBJ2-2, with D maybe TRBD1 (5 bases). Germline assignment: CDR1 SGHTA and CDR2 FQGNSA. This CDR3 has 14 amino acids. The V end lost 3 bases, the J end lost 3 bases, and 8 bases lay between the germline ends. As DNA, the CDR3 is TGTGCCAGCAGCTTTTGGACATACACCGGGGAGCTGTTTTTT. This gives the protein CASSFWTYTGELFF.

V usage is TRBV28 and J usage is TRBJ2-2; D may be TRBD2 (5 bases). The V gene's germline CDR1 is MDHEN and CDR2 SYDVKM. This CDR3 spans 16 amino acids. The V end lost 2 bases, the J end lost 0 bases, and 10 bases lay between the germline ends. The CDR3 nucleotides are TGTGCCAGCAGTTTAGTCTTAGCGTCGAACACCGGGGAGCTGTTTTTT. The encoded protein is CASSLVLASNTGELFF. The whole variable domain, remainder taken from reference TRBV28 and TRBJ2-2, is DVKVTQSSRYLVKRTGEKVFLECVQDMDHENMFWYRQDPGLGLRLIYFSYDVKMKEKGDIPEGYSVSREKKERFSLILESASTNQTSMYLCASSLVLASNTGELFFGEGSRLTVL.

The chain links TRBV12-3 or TRBV12-4 to TRBJ1-5; perhaps TRBD1 as D (5 bases). Trimming removed 3 bases at V and 7 bases at J, with 13 bases between. The CDR3 totals 14 residues. The CDR3 DNA reads TGTGCCAGCAGTTTGGGCAGGGAGGACCAGCCCCAGCATTTT. Its protein is CASSLGREDQPQHF.

Here the CDR3 DNA reads TGCAGTGCACCGGGGAGCTCTGGAAACACCATATATTTT. This translates into CSAPGSSGNTIYF. This sequence joins TRBV20-1 and TRBJ1-3; D is ambiguous. This CDR3 is 13 amino acids long. CDR1 DFQATT and CDR2 SNEGSKA come from the germline V gene (reference sequence). V shed 6 bases and J shed 0 bases, with 9 bases lying between them.

There are a few counts of this clonotype. This rearrangement joins TRBV5-1 to TRBJ1-1; D is unclear. Germline V gene lookup returns CDR1 SGHRS and CDR2 YFSETQ. The CDR3 is made up of 12 amino acids. With 2 bases removed from V and 5 bases from J, the gap between germline ends came to 7 bases. The CDR3 nucleotides read TGCGCCAGCAGCTTCCCGGGTACTGAAGCTTTCTTT. It specifies CASSFPGTEAFF.

This clonotype was seen more than once but under ten times. The genes are TRBV7-2 and TRBJ1-6; D not resolved. Between the trimmed V and J ends, which lost 1 base and 0 bases, there was a span of 7 bases. CDR1 SGHTA and CDR2 FQGNSA come from the germline V gene. The CDR3 extends over 16 amino acids. This CDR3 is CASSLGPYSYNSPLHF. In nucleotides, the CDR3 is TGTGCCAGCAGCTTAGGGCCGTACTCCTATAATTCACCCCTCCACTTT. Complete variable domain (other parts from reference TRBV7-2 and TRBJ1-6): GAGVSQSPSNKVTEKGKDVELRCDPISGHTALYWYRQSLGQGLEFLIYFQGNSAPDKSGLPSDRFSAERTGGSVSTLTIQRTQQEDSAVYLCASSLGPYSYNSPLHFGNGTRLTVT.

This chain joins TRBV12-3 or TRBV12-4 and TRBJ2-2, with D maybe TRBD2 (5 bases). V was trimmed by 10 bases and J by 5 bases, leaving 17 bases between them. CDR3 length equals 14 residues. CDR3 DNA sequence: TGTGCCACTACCCGAGGGTCTTCTACCGGGGAGCTGTTTTTT. Translating gives CATTRGSSTGELFF.

This clonotype was counted a single time. The chain couples TRBV20-1 to TRBJ1-3, with D unclear. The CDR3 is 15 amino acids. V lost 0 bases and J lost 0, with 9 bases in between. Germline V CDR1 and CDR2: DFQATT, SNEGSKA (reference sequence). The chain's CDR3 is CSARDPGLSGNTIYF. In DNA, the CDR3 is TGCAGTGCTAGAGATCCCGGGCTCTCTGGAAACACCATATATTTT.

The chain couples TRBV6-5 to TRBJ2-2; weak D call: TRBD1 (6 bases). V was shortened by 5 bases and J by 5 bases, with 18 bases between the two germline ends. Per the germline V gene, CDR1 is MNHEY and CDR2 is SVGAGI. This CDR3 is built from 16 residues. The CDR3 DNA reads TGTGCCAGCAGTAGGGGGACCCGGCCGCGGACCGGGGAGCTGTTTTTT. This encodes CASSRGTRPRTGELFF.

In DNA form, the CDR3 reads TGTGCCAGCACCAGGGACAGGGGCGAAAAACTGTTTTTT. It is translated as CASTRDRGEKLFF. The rearrangement uses TRBV7-9 and TRBJ1-4; 10 bases line up with TRBD1. The CDR3 consists of 13 residues. J lost 8 bases, V lost 7 bases, and 4 bases had no gene match. Germline-derived CDR1 and CDR2 are SEHNR and FQNEAQ (reference sequence).

This clonotype was found a few times. Germline and junction disagree at one end, which may indicate a read error. The gene calls are TRBV6-5 and TRBJ1-1, with unresolved D. Germline V gene lookup returns CDR1 MNHEY and CDR2 SVGAGI. CDR3 length equals 15 residues. The CDR3 here is CASTYREAMNTEAFF. For the CDR3, the DNA is TGTGCCAGCACTTACCGGGAAGCGATGAACACTGAAGCTTTCTTT.

This clonotype was picked up a small number of times. This chain joins TRBV29-1 and TRBJ1-1; D possibly corresponds to TRBD1 (5 bases). V dropped 7 bases and J dropped 9 bases, with 6 bases sitting between them. Germline V gene lookup returns CDR1 SQVTM and CDR2 ANQGSEA. The CDR3 covers 8 residues. The CDR3: CSGGKAFF. The CDR3, as DNA: TGCAGCGGGGGGAAAGCTTTCTTT.

This clonotype turned up a few times. The chain carries TRBV12-5 and TRBJ2-1; D remains unclear. The CDR3 totals 14 residues. Germline values: CDR1 LGHNT, CDR2 FRNRAP. With 4 bases removed from V and 4 bases from J, the gap between germline ends came to 11 bases. The CDR3 bases are TGTGCTAGTGGTTCAAATGACGGGTACAATGAGCAGTTCTTC. It is translated as CASGSNDGYNEQFF.

The chain uses TRBV15 and TRBJ1-3; D is uncertain. V shed 3 bases and J shed 0 bases, with 12 bases lying between them. Germline CDR1 LNHNV, CDR2 YYDKDF (reference sequence). The CDR3 has 16 amino acids. DNA for the CDR3: TGTGCCACCAGCAGGCCGGATGATTACTCTGGAAACACCATATATTTT. Translated, it gives CATSRPDDYSGNTIYF.

The chain links TRBV29-1 to TRBJ1-5, with TRBD1 matching 8 bases. CDR3 size: 14 residues. The V and J ends lost 4 bases and 2 bases, in that order; junction bases with no gene match: 4. Germline CDR1 is SQVTM and CDR2 is ANQGSEA. The CDR3 sequence is CSVVAGGGNQPQHF. The CDR3 DNA reads as TGCAGCGTTGTAGCAGGGGGCGGCAATCAGCCCCAGCATTTT.

This clonotype showed up just a few times. This rearrangement joins TRBV29-1 to TRBJ1-4, with D unresolved. V was shortened by 4 bases and J by 8 bases, with 8 bases between the two germline ends. This CDR3 comprises 11 residues. Germline loops: CDR1 SQVTM, CDR2 ANQGSEA. CDR3 in DNA: TGCAGCGTTGTCCTGGAGGAAAAACTGTTTTTT. Its protein product is CSVVLEEKLFF.

This clonotype has only a few counts. CDR3 in amino acids: CASSSGMINYGYTF. The CDR3 DNA is TGCGCCAGCAGCTCGGGGATGATAAACTATGGCTACACCTTC. The chain has TRBV5-1 and TRBJ1-2; D unresolved. The CDR3 runs 14 residues. Germline V lookup: CDR1 SGHRS, CDR2 YFSETQ. V dropped 3 bases and J dropped 2 bases, with 11 bases sitting between them.

The chain is built from TRBV4-3 and TRBJ2-7; 8 positions match TRBD1. The CDR3 has 15 residues. CDR1 is LGHNA and CDR2 is YSLEER in the germline V gene. Trimming at V came to 1 base and at J to 6 bases, leaving 8 bases not matched to a gene. CDR3 amino acids: CASSQADRDSFEQYF. CDR3 DNA: TGCGCCAGCAGCCAAGCGGACAGGGATTCGTTCGAGCAGTACTTC.

The chain is built from TRBV7-9 and TRBJ1-1, with D possibly matching TRBD1 (5 bases). The CDR3 extends over 13 amino acids. V was trimmed by 1 base and J by 6 bases, leaving 9 bases between them. CDR1 is SEHNR, CDR2 FQNEAQ, per germline (reference sequence). The CDR3 sequence: CASSLVLGPEAFF. In DNA, the CDR3 is TGTGCCAGCAGCTTAGTCCTGGGGCCTGAAGCTTTCTTT.

The rearrangement joins TRBV20-1 to TRBJ1-1; TRBD1 agrees at 7 bases. Trimming took 6 bases from V and 3 from J; bases not matched to a gene: 7. This CDR3 is 13 amino acids long. Germline CDR1 reads DFQATT; CDR2 reads SNEGSKA (reference sequence). CDR3: CSALQGVYTEAFF. DNA of the CDR3: TGCAGTGCCCTCCAGGGGGTGTACACTGAAGCTTTCTTT.

The chain joins TRBV10-3 to TRBJ1-3; TRBD1 matches 10 bases. CDR1 is ENHRY and CDR2 is SYGVKD in the germline V gene. The CDR3 sequence is 15 residues long. V dropped 7 bases and J dropped 4; count of bases not matched to a gene: 7. CDR3 nucleotides: TGTGCCATCAAAGCCGGGACAGGGGAAGGAAACACCATATATTTT. Translated: CAIKAGTGEGNTIYF.